This T cell receptor (beta chain) is drawn from a study of shared clonotypes between healthy human individuals. TCRdb's copy holds only in-frame clones and misses some; the assay was immunoSEQ multiplex PCR. This sample has more than 2,000,000 clones; around 90% occur once, and the top ten carry over 0.12%. This CDR3 spans 14 amino acids. Germline CDR1 GTSNPN, CDR2 SVGIG (reference sequence). The chain combines TRBV30 with TRBJ2-5, with 7 nucleotides matching TRBD1. The last part of the DNA fits TRBJ2-7 better; the J call may be wrong. The sequence came from a man younger than 35 in good health. The specimen was naive CD4+ T cells sorted from blood. Subset here: CD45RA+ positively selected. The CDR3 DNA reads TGTGCCTGGAGTAGGGGACAGTTAGCCTACGAGCAGTACTTC. Residues: CAWSRGQLAYEQYF.